Reported below is one T cell receptor (beta chain). These data are taken from a study of blood T cell repertoires in COVID-19. Study overall: Samples of COVID-19 (acute and convalescent) were obtained from the United States, Italy and Spain. Sample material is recorded as cDNA or gDNA derived from T cells, B-cell-depleted T cells, or PBMCs.

Seattle-derived patients entered the study during active infection and were followed longitudinally. From germline, CDR1 is LNHDA and CDR2 SQIVND (reference sequence). CDR3 length: 14 residues. With 0 bases removed from V and 7 bases from J, the gap between germline ends came to 13 bases. Per the study methods: The authors estimated nucleated cell counts from reference gene primer amplification. Clones were sequenced by immunoSEQ multiplex PCR, and TCRdb holds only the in-frame ones, with some missing. V and J calls plus clone size are reproduced from that table; the DNA served to infer D and trimming. This sample has around 77,000 clones, with roughly 83% found just once.

This chain connects TRBV19 to TRBJ2-7, with D possibly matching TRBD2 (6 bases). The sequence was obtained from a man aged 25 to 40 with COVID-19, enrolled during active disease. Sequences were obtained from peripheral blood. The DNA for the CDR3 is TGTGCCAGTAGTATAGACCAGGACTATTGGGAGCAGTACTTC. Its protein product is CASSIDQDYWEQYF.